This TCR beta chain was documented in a study of T-cell memory formation after mild COVID-19. General observations from the study: Pre-infection memory held some responding clones, suggesting pre-existing cross-reactive T cells responded.

Each CDR3 protein is one row after TCRdb ran MiXCR on the 5' RACE reads. This table holds more than 200,000 distinct CDR3 sequences, less than 20% found once. This clonotype was detected ten times or more. As yet, its antigen is unknown. The germline V gene encodes CDR1 SGHTA and CDR2 FQGNSA. Trimming left V 5 bases short and J 4 bases short, with 20 bases between. The CDR3 runs to 16 residues. The sequencing input was PBMCs or a T cell subset sorted from them (not recorded which). The source is a man aged 18 to 29 who had mild COVID-19 (a few samples of this study predate the infection). Cell type and time point are not known. The chain couples TRBV7-2 to TRBJ2-5; D unclear. CDR3 sequence (DNA): TGTGCCAGCAGCCCAGCCCGGTCGGTTTTGGGAGAGACCCAGTACTTC. Protein product: CASSPARSVLGETQYF.